The sequence of this T cell receptor beta chain was determined in a study of T cells in Graves' hyperthyroidism and ophthalmopathy. RNA transcripts gave rise to amplified TCR beta CDR3 regions. During a first-round RT-PCR of the TCR CDR3, the HTBI primer set was used. In TCRdb, the multiplex PCR reads were re-called with MiXCR into one record per CDR3 protein. This table has hundreds of thousands of distinct CDR3 sequences, around 45% appearing once. From germline, CDR1 is SQVTM and CDR2 ANQGSEA. Trimming left V 4 bases short and J 9 bases short, with 16 bases between. This CDR3 has 14 residues. The chain carries TRBV29-1 and TRBJ1-6, with a tentative D call TRBD1 (5 bases). The clonotype originates from a woman in her late teens or twenties with Graves' hyperthyroidism. What was sequenced was peripheral blood or thyroid tissue (not recorded which). CDR3 in amino acids: CSVGTYGTGSPLHF. The CDR3 DNA is TGCAGCGTTGGGACGTACGGGACCGGTTCACCCCTCCACTTT.